This T cell receptor (beta chain) came from a study of blood T cell repertoires in COVID-19. Across the whole study: Donors in the United States, Italy and Spain gave samples during acute or convalescent COVID-19. Nucleic acid was either cDNA or gDNA, and it came from T cells, B-cell-depleted T cells, or PBMCs.

The CDR3 has 14 residues. V lost 4 bases and J lost 8; bases outside the gene matches: 9. Per germline, CDR1 MGHDK and CDR2 SYGVNS. Sequenced by immunoSEQ multiplex PCR; TCRdb stores in-frame clones only, minus some. The sample has 260,000 or so clones; over 70% are singletons. The V and J genes are TRBV25-1 and TRBJ1-2, with 8 bases lining up with TRBD1. The sequencing input was peripheral blood. This TCR was recovered from a man older than 75 with acute or convalescent COVID-19. CDR3 bases: TGTGCCAGCAGTGCACCGGACAGGGTGGAGGGCTACACCTTC. This gives the protein CASSAPDRVEGYTF.